This TCR beta chain was profiled in a study of control samples from healthy donors and cancer patients. The CDR3 loop spans 13 amino acids. The germline V and J ends were trimmed by 1 base and 5 bases, with 8 bases remaining between them. Germline-derived CDR1 and CDR2 are MGHDK and SYGVNS. The table came from immunoSEQ multiplex PCR; TCRdb's copy has only in-frame clones and leaves some out. The repertoire has 98,000 or so clones, 70% to 85% of them found once; the top ten carry 6% to 8%. This clonotype originated in a man aged 18-30 years in good health. Sequenced input: blood. This chain joins TRBV25-1 and TRBJ1-1; D perhaps matches TRBD1 (5 bases). CDR3 coding DNA: TGTGCCAGCAGTGAATGGGGCGGGACTGAAGCTTTCTTT. Encoded protein: CASSEWGGTEAFF.